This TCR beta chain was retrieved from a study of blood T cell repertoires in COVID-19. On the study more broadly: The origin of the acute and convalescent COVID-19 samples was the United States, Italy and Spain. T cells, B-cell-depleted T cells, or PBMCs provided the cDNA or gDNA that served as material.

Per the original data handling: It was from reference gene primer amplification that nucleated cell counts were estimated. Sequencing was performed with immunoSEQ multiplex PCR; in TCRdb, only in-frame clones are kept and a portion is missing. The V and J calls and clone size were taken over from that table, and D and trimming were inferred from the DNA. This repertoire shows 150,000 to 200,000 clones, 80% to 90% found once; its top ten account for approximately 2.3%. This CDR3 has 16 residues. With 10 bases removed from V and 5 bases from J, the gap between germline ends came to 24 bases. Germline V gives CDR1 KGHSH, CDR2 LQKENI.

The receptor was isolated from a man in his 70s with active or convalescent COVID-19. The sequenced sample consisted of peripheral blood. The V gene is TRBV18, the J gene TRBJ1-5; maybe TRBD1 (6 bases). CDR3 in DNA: TGTGCCACCGTAATTTACCACAGGGCGGCCCATCAGCCCCAGCATTTT. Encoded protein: CATVIYHRAAHQPQHF.